This TCR beta chain was captured in a study of graft-versus-host responses after intestinal transplantation. Study-level information: Recipients uniformly received anti-thymocyte globulin induction, followed by tacrolimus and steroids for approximately 3 years.

The repertoire was sequenced with immunoSEQ multiplex PCR; TCRdb's copy has only in-frame clones and lacks some. The data hold 20,000 to 30,000 clones, with 70% to 90% observed a single time. CDR3 length equals 13 residues. The germline CDR1 and CDR2 sequences are MNHNY and SVGAGI (reference sequence). V lost 8 bases to trimming and J lost 8 bases, with 16 bases between them. This TCR derives from a human patient who received an intestinal transplant, so some T cells may come from the graft donor. The starting material was PBMCs, obtained 28 days after intestinal transplant. This chain joins TRBV6-6 and TRBJ2-1, with D tentatively TRBD2 (5 bases). The CDR3 protein is CASHPAEAHEQFF. DNA of the CDR3: TGTGCCAGCCATCCAGCGGAAGCGCATGAGCAGTTCTTC.